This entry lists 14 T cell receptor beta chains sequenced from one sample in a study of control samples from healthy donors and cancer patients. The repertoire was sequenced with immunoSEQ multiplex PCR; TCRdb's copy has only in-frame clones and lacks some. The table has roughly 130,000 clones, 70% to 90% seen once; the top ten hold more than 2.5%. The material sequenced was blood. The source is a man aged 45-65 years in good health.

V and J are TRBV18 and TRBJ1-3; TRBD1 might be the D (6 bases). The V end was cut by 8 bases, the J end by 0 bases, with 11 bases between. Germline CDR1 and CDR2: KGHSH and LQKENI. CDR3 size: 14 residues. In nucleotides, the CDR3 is TGTGCCAGCACCCGGACAGTCTCTGGAAACACCATATATTTT. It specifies CASTRTVSGNTIYF. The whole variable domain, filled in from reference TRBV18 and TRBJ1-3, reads NAGVMQNPRHLVRRRGQEARLRCSPMKGHSHVYWYRQLPEEGLKFMVYLQKENIIDESGMPKERFSAEFPKEGPSILRIQQVVRGDSAAYFCASTRTVSGNTIYFGEGSWLTVV.

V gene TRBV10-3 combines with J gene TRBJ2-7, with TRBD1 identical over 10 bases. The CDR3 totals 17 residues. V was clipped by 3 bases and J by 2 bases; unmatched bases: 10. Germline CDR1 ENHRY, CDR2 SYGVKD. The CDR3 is CAISDPRGTGDPYEQYF. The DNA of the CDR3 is TGTGCCATCAGTGACCCCCGGGGGACAGGGGACCCCTACGAGCAGTACTTC.

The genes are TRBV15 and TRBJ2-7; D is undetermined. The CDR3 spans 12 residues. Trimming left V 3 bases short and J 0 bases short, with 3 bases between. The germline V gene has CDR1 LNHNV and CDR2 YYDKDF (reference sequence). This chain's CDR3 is CATSSPSYEQYF. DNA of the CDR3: TGTGCCACCAGCAGCCCCTCCTACGAGCAGTACTTC.

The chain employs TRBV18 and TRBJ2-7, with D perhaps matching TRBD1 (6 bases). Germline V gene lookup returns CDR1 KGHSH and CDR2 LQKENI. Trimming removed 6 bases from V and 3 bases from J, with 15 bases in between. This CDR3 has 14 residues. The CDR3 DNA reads TGTGCCAGCTCTCCGAGGGACACCTACTACGAGCAGTACTTC. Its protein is CASSPRDTYYEQYF.

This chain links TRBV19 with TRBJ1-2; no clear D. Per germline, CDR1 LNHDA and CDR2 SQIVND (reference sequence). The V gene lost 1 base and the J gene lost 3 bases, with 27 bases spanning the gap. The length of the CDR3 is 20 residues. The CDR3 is CASSIVPPGQPGRRYYGYTF. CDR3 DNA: TGTGCCAGTAGTATAGTGCCACCCGGTCAGCCCGGAAGACGCTACTATGGCTACACCTTC. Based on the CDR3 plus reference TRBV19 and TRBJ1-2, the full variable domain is DGGITQSPKYLFRKEGQNVTLSCEQNLNHDAMYWYRQDPGQGLRLIYYSQIVNDFQKGDIAEGYSVSREKKESFPLTVTSAQKNPTAFYLCASSIVPPGQPGRRYYGYTFGSGTRLTVV.

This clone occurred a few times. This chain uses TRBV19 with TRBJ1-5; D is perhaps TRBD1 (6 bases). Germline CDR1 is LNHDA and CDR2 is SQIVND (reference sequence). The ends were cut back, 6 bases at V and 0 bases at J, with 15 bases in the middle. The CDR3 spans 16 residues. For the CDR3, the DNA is TGTGCCAGTAGCACCCTATTGGGGGCTAGCAATCAGCCCCAGCATTTT. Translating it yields CASSTLLGASNQPQHF.

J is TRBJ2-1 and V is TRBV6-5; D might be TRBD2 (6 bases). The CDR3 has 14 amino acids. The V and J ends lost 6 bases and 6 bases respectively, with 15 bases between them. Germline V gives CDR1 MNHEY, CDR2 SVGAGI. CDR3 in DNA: TGTGCCAGCAGGGGACTCTCAGGCGGCAATGAGCAGTTCTTC. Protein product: CASRGLSGGNEQFF.

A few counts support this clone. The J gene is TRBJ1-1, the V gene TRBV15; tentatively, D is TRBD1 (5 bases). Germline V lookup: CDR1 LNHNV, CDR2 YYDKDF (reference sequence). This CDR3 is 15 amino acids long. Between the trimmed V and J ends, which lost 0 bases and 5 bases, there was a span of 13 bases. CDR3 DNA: TGTGCCACCAGCAGAGATGGAAGGGGCGGGACTGAAGCTTTCTTT. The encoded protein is CATSRDGRGGTEAFF.

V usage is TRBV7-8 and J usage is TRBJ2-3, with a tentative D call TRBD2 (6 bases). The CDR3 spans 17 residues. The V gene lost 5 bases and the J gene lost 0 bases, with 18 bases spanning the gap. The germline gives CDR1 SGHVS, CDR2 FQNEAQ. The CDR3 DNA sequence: TGTGCCAGCAGCCCCGGAGGGCCTAGCAGAAGCACAGATACGCAGTATTTT. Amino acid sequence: CASSPGGPSRSTDTQYF.

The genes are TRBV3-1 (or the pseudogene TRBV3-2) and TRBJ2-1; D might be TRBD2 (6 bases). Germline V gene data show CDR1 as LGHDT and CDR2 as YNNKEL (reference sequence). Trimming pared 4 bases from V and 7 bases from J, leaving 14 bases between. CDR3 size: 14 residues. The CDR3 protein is CASSPQGGVNEQFF. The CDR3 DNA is TGTGCCAGCAGCCCCCAAGGAGGGGTTAATGAGCAGTTCTTC.

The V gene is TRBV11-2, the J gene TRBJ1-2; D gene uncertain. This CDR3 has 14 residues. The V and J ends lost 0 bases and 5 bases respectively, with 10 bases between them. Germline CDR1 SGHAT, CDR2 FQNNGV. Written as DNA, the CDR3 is TGTGCCAGCAGCTTAGACAACCCCTTGTATGGCTACACCTTC. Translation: CASSLDNPLYGYTF.

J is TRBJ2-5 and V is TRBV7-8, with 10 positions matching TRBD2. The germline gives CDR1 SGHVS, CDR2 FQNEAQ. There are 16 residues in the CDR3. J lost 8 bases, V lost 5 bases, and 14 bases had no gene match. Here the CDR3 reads CASSRLAGYLFSTQYF. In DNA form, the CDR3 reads TGTGCCAGCAGCAGACTAGCGGGCTACCTGTTTTCTACCCAGTACTTC.

Written as DNA, the CDR3 is TGCAGCGCCCCGGCAGGAGTTGGAACAGATACGCAGTATTTT. Encoded protein: CSAPAGVGTDTQYF. V gene TRBV29-1 combines with J gene TRBJ2-3; D gene unclear. The CDR3 has 14 amino acids. The V gene's germline CDR1 is SQVTM and CDR2 ANQGSEA. With 7 bases removed from V and 3 bases from J, the gap between germline ends came to 17 bases.

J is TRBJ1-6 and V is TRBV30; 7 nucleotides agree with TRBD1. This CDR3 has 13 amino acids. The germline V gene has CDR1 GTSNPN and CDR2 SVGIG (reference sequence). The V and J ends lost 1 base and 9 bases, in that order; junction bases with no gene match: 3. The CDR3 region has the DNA TGTGCCTGGAGTGAACAGGGGCTTTCACCCCTCCACTTT. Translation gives CAWSEQGLSPLHF.